These T cell receptor beta chains were read from a single sample in a study of human T cells and chemical hapten exposure. MiXCR, applied by TCRdb to the 5' RACE reads, yields one record per CDR3 protein. The repertoire consists of over 95,000 distinct CDR3 sequences, with roughly 19% occurring once and the leading ten covering approximately 2.6%. The receptors stem from a human donor in good health. Each CDR3 is given with its conserved first and last residue. D genes are given only for firm matches.

V	D	J	CDR3
TRBV24-1	NA	TRBJ1-5	CAIGQASNQPQHF
TRBV6-6	NA	TRBJ1-1	CASSYRGQGRGSTEAFF
TRBV6-5	TRBD1	TRBJ2-1	CASSAGTGNNEQFF
TRBV5-1	TRBD2	TRBJ2-1	CASSFTTGGNNEQFF
TRBV28	NA	TRBJ2-1	CASSRRGARYNEQFF
TRBV28	TRBD2	TRBJ2-4	CASSLWASGRKNIQYF
TRBV5-1	NA	TRBJ2-3	CASSLEQGADTQYF
TRBV5-6	NA	TRBJ2-3	CASSLGTGTDTQYF
TRBV5-1	TRBD1	TRBJ2-3	CASSYSMIGTAASDTQYF
TRBV5-1	NA	TRBJ1-4	CASSVDRTGEKLFF
TRBV5-1	TRBD1	TRBJ2-3	CASSLPGTGTDTQYF
TRBV11-2	NA	TRBJ1-5	CASSLNPGGNQPQHF
TRBV7-3	TRBD1	TRBJ2-2	CASSPDRGAGELFF
TRBV18	NA	TRBJ1-1	CASSPPGRAEAFF
TRBV6-5	NA	TRBJ2-3	CASSYQHTDTQYF
TRBV19	TRBD2	TRBJ2-7	CASKLAEVSYEQYF
TRBV28	NA	TRBJ1-6	CASRGWGLYNSPLHF
TRBV6-5	TRBD2	TRBJ2-5	CASSYGTSGAETQYF
TRBV29-1	TRBD1	TRBJ2-7	CSVGTGDHEQYF
TRBV11-2	NA	TRBJ2-1	CASSLDLGRSSYNEQFF
TRBV29-1	NA	TRBJ2-6	CSVEGSGANVLTF
TRBV6-1	TRBD2	TRBJ2-1	CASRISGSSYNEQFF
TRBV12-3/TRBV12-4	NA	TRBJ1-2	CASSLGNYGYTF
TRBV30	NA	TRBJ1-1	CAWSGLPLGGAAFF
TRBV29-1	NA	TRBJ2-7	CSVGASGFEQYF
TRBV7-3	TRBD2	TRBJ2-5	CASSATSVGTQYF
TRBV6-5	TRBD1	TRBJ1-5	CASRGTETSNQPQHF
TRBV11-2	TRBD2	TRBJ2-1	CASSRAGTIPTGEQFF
TRBV27	TRBD2	TRBJ2-7	CASHGAAGGGEQYF
TRBV5-1	TRBD2	TRBJ2-1	CASSLGGGRASGSYNEQFF
TRBV20-1	TRBD2	TRBJ2-5	CASGKETQYF
TRBV19	TRBD1	TRBJ2-7	CASSIRQGPRFQYF
TRBV12-3/TRBV12-4	TRBD2	TRBJ2-3	CASRWTSGRTDTQYF
TRBV20-1	TRBD1	TRBJ1-1	CSASRDRGSLGNTEAFF
TRBV3-1	NA	TRBJ1-4	CASSLREPNEKLFF
TRBV27	NA	TRBJ1-2	CASSISPGSNYGYTF
TRBV3-1	TRBD2	TRBJ2-1	CASSRPGTSGRNEQFF
TRBV10-3	NA	TRBJ2-1	CAISEWGLNRNEQFF
TRBV29-1	NA	TRBJ1-2	CSVSGTAYGYTF
TRBV20-1	NA	TRBJ1-5	CSASRKWRGGRTNQPQHF
TRBV28	TRBD1	TRBJ2-7	CASSLYQGAPYEQYF
TRBV7-8	NA	TRBJ2-1	CASRRDRNNEQFF
TRBV20-1	NA	TRBJ1-5	CSARGQRGNQPQHF
TRBV12-3/TRBV12-4	NA	TRBJ1-1	CASRFMQGAEAFF
TRBV9	NA	TRBJ1-1	CASSVGPSDTEAFF
TRBV29-1	NA	TRBJ1-1	CSAAVVTEAFF
TRBV29-1	NA	TRBJ2-3	CSVEEEFQYF
TRBV18	NA	TRBJ2-1	CASSPSWGRANEQFF
TRBV4-1	TRBD1	TRBJ1-1	CASSLDRRANTEAFF
TRBV6-5	NA	TRBJ2-1	CASSGNRYNEQFF
TRBV12-3/TRBV12-4	NA	TRBJ2-3	CASSTNLDTQYF
TRBV2	NA	TRBJ1-2	CAGNSGPNYGYTF
TRBV5-1	NA	TRBJ2-7	CASSLEGLRYEQYF